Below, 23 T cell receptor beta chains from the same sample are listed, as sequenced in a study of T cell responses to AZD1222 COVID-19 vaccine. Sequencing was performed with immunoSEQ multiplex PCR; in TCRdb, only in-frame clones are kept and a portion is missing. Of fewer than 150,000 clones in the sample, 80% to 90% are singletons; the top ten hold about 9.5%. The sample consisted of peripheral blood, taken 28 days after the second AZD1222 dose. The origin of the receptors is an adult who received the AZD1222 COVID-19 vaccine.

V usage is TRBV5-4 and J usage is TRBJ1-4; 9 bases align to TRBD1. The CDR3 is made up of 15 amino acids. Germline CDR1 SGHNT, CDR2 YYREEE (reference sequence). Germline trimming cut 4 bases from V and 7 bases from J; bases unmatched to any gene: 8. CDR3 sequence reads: CASSQGQGRPEKLFF. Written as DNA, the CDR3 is TGTGCCAGCAGCCAGGGACAGGGTCGACCTGAAAAACTGTTTTTT.

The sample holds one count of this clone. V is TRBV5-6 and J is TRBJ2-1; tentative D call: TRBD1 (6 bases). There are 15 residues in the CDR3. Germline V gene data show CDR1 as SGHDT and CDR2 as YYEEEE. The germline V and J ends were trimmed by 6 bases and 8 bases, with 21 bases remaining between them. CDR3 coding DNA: TGTGCCAGCATTCTCCAGGGGACCGACGGGGATGAGCAGTTCTTC. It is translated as CASILQGTDGDEQFF.

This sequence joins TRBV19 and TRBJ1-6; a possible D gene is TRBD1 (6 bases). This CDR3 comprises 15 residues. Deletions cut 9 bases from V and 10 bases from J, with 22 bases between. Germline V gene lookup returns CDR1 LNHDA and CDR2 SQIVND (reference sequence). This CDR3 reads CASVPSSGAVSPLHF. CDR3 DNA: TGTGCCAGCGTTCCATCCTCAGGGGCAGTATCACCCCTCCACTTT. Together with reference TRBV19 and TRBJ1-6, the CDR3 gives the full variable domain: DGGITQSPKYLFRKEGQNVTLSCEQNLNHDAMYWYRQDPGQGLRLIYYSQIVNDFQKGDIAEGYSVSREKKESFPLTVTSAQKNPTAFYLCASVPSSGAVSPLHFGNGTRLTVT.

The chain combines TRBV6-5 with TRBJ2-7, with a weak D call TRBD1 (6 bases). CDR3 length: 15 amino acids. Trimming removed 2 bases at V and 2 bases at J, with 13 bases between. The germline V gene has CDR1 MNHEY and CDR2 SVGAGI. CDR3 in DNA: TGTGCCAGCAGTTACGGGGAAAGGGGGACCTACGAGCAGTACTTC. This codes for CASSYGERGTYEQYF.

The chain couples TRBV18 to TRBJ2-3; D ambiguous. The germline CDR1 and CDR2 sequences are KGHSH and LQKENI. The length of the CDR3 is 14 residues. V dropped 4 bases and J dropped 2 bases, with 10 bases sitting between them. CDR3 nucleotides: TGTGCCAGCTCACGCGAGGTCTACACAGATACGCAGTATTTT. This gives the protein CASSREVYTDTQYF.

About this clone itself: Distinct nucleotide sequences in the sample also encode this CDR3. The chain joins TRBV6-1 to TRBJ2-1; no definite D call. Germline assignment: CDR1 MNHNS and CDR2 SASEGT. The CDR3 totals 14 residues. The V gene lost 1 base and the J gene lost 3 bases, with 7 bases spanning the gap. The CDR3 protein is CASSEVAGYNEQFF. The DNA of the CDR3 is TGTGCCAGCAGTGAAGTGGCAGGCTACAATGAGCAGTTCTTC.

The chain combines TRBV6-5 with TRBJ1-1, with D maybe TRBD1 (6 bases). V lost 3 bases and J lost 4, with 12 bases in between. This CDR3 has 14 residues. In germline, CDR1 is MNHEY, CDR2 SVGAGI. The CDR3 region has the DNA TGTGCCAGCAGTTATTCCACAGGGTCCACTGAAGCTTTCTTT. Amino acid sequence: CASSYSTGSTEAFF.

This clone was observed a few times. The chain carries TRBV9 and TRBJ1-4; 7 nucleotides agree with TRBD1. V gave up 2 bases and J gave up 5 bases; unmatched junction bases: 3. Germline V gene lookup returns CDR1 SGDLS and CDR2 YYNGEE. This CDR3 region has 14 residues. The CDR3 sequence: CASSVLGQNEKLFF. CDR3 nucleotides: TGTGCCAGCAGCGTGCTGGGACAGAATGAAAAACTGTTTTTT. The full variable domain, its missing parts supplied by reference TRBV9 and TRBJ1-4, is DSGVTQTPKHLITATGQRVTLRCSPRSGDLSVYWYQQSLDQGLQFLIQYYNGEERAKGNILERFSAQQFPDLHSELNLSSLELGDSALYFCASSVLGQNEKLFFGSGTQLSVL.

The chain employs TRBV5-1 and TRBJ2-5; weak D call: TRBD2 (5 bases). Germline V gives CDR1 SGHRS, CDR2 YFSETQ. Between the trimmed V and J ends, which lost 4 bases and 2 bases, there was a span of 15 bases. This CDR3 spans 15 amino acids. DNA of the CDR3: TGCGCCAGCAGCCGTACGGAAGGGAGACAAGAGACCCAGTACTTC. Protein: CASSRTEGRQETQYF.

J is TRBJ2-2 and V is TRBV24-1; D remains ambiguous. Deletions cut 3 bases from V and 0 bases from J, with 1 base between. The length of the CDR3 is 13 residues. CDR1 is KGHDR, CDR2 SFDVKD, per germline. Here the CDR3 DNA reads TGTGCCACCAGTGATACGAACACCGGGGAGCTGTTTTTT. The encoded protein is CATSDTNTGELFF.

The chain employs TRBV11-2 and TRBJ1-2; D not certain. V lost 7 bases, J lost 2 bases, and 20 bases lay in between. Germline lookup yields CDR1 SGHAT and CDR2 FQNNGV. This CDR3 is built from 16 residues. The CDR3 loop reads CASTLGMGRSNYGYTF. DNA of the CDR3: TGTGCCAGCACCCTAGGGATGGGCAGGTCAAACTATGGCTACACCTTC.

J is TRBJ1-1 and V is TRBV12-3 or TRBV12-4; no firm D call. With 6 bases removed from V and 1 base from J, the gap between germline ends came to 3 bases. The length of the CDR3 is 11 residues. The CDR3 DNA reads TGTGCCAGCAGCCGGAACACTGAAGCTTTCTTT. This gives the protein CASSRNTEAFF.

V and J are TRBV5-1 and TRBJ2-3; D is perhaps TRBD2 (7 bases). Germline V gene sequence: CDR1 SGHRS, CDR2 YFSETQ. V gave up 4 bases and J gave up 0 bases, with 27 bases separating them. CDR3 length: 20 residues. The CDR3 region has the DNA TGCGCCAGCAGCGTCCTCAACTGGGGTGGGGCGGGGGCCAGCACAGATACGCAGTATTTT. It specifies CASSVLNWGGAGASTDTQYF.

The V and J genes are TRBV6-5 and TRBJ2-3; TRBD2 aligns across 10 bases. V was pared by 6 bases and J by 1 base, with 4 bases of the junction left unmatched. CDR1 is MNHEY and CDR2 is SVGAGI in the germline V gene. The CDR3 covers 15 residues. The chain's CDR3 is CASRPGTSGTDTQYF. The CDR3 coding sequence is TGTGCCAGCAGGCCCGGGACTAGCGGCACAGATACGCAGTATTTT.

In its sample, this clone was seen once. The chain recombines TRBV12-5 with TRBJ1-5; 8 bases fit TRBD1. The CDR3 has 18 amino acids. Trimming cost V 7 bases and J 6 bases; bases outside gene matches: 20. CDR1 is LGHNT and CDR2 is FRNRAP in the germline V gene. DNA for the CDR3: TGTGCTAGTGCCGGGGGACAGGCGTGGTCCGGTATGATTCAGCCCCAGCATTTT. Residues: CASAGGQAWSGMIQPQHF.

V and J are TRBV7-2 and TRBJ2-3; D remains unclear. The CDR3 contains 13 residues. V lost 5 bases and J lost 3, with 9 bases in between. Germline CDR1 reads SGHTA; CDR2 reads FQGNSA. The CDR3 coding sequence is TGTGCCAGCAGCGTTACATATACAGATACGCAGTATTTT. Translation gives CASSVTYTDTQYF.

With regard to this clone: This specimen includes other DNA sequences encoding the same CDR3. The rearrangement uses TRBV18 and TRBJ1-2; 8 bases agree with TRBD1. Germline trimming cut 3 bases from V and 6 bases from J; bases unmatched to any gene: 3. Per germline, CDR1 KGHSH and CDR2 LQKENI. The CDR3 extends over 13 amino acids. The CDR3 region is CASSPDRGNGYTF. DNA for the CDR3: TGTGCCAGCTCACCTGACAGGGGTAATGGCTACACCTTC.

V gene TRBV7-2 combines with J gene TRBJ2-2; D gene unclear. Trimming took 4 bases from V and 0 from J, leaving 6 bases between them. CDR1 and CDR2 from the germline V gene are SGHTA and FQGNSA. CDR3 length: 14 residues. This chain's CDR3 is CASSSVTNTGELFF. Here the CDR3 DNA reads TGTGCCAGCAGCTCTGTAACGAACACCGGGGAGCTGTTTTTT.

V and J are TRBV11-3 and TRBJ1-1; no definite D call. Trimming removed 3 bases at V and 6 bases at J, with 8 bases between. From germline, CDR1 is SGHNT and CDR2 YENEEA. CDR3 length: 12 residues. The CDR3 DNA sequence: TGTGCCAGCAGCTTCGGGCATTCTGAAGCTTTCTTT. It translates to CASSFGHSEAFF.

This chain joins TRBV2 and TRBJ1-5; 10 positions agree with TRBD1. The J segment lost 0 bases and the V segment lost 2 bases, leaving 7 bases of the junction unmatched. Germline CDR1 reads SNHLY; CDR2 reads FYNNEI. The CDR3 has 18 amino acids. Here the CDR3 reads CASSEPGQGFYSNQPQHF. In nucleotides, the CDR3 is TGTGCCAGCAGTGAACCGGGACAGGGGTTCTATAGCAATCAGCCCCAGCATTTT.

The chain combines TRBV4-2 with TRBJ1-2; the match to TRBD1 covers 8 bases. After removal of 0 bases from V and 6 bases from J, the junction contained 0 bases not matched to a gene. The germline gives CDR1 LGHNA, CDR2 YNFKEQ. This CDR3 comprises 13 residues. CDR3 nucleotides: TGTGCCAGCAGCCAAGAACAGGGGGATGGCTACACCTTC. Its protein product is CASSQEQGDGYTF.

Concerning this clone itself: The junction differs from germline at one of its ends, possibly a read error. The CDR3 nucleotides are TGTGCCAGCAGCGAAGAGCCCTGGGGGGAGGGTGAAAAACTGTTTTTT. This encodes CASSEEPWGEGEKLFF. This chain links TRBV4-2 with TRBJ1-4; TRBD1 is a possible D gene (5 bases). The CDR3 loop spans 16 amino acids. The germline V gene encodes CDR1 LGHNA and CDR2 YNFKEQ.

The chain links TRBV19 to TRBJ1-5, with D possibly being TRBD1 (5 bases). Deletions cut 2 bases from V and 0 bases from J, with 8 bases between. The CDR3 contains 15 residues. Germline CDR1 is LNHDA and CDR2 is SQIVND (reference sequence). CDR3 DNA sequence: TGTGCCAGTAGTATACAGGGTTATAGCAATCAGCCCCAGCATTTT. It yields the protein CASSIQGYSNQPQHF.